These 13 T cell receptor beta chains came from one sample sequenced in a study of blood T cell repertoires in COVID-19. The protocol was immunoSEQ multiplex PCR, while the TCRdb copy is restricted to in-frame clones and leaves out a portion. The sample shows 300,000 to 350,000 clones, approximately 88% of them seen only once. Input material: peripheral blood. Receptors were obtained from a man younger than 40 with COVID-19, enrolled during active disease.

The chain links TRBV12-5 to TRBJ2-7, with unresolved D. Trimming cost V 4 bases and J 7 bases, with 14 bases left between them. This CDR3 spans 13 amino acids. Germline CDR1 and CDR2: LGHNT and FRNRAP. The CDR3 DNA follows: TGTGCTAGTGGTTCAGTAACATTGGAGGAGCAGTACTTC. It specifies CASGSVTLEEQYF.

This clone was seen just once. The CDR3 spells CASSPRDRGSYNYGYTF. The CDR3 nucleotides are TGTGCCAGCTCACCTCGGGACAGAGGCTCTTATAACTATGGCTACACCTTC. The gene calls are TRBV18 and TRBJ1-2, with 7 nucleotides matching TRBD1. CDR3 length: 17 residues. The V and J ends lost 3 bases and 1 base, in that order; junction bases with no gene match: 11. Germline V gives CDR1 KGHSH, CDR2 LQKENI.

This clone was picked up a small number of times. The chain links TRBV28 to TRBJ2-7; 8 nucleotides match TRBD2. CDR3 size: 14 residues. The V gene's germline CDR1 is MDHEN and CDR2 SYDVKM. V shed 7 bases, J shed 3 bases, and the junction held 8 bases outside the gene matches. The CDR3: CASKQREKFYEQYF. In nucleotides, the CDR3 is TGTGCCAGCAAACAGCGGGAGAAATTCTACGAGCAGTACTTC. Filled out from reference TRBV28 and TRBJ2-7, the complete variable domain reads DVKVTQSSRYLVKRTGEKVFLECVQDMDHENMFWYRQDPGLGLRLIYFSYDVKMKEKGDIPEGYSVSREKKERFSLILESASTNQTSMYLCASKQREKFYEQYFGPGTRLTVT.

This rearrangement joins TRBV19 to TRBJ2-7; D is perhaps TRBD1 (5 bases). Trimming took 5 bases from V and 2 from J, leaving 19 bases between them. Germline assignment: CDR1 LNHDA and CDR2 SQIVND (reference sequence). The CDR3 consists of 16 residues. The CDR3 reads CASSPATPTDTYEQYF. The DNA of the CDR3 is TGTGCCAGTAGTCCCGCAACACCAACGGACACCTACGAGCAGTACTTC.

V and J are TRBV5-4 and TRBJ1-2, with 10 nucleotides matching TRBD1. V shed 4 bases, J shed 2 bases, and the junction held 2 bases outside the gene matches. Germline CDR1 and CDR2: SGHNT and YYREEE (reference sequence). CDR3 length equals 14 residues. The CDR3 is CASSRTGGNYGYTF. Here the CDR3 DNA reads TGTGCCAGCAGCCGGACAGGGGGAAACTATGGCTACACCTTC.

This chain links TRBV28 with TRBJ2-1, with TRBD2 matching over 7 bases. This CDR3 has 18 amino acids. The J segment lost 0 bases and the V segment lost 8 bases, leaving 16 bases of the junction unmatched. The germline gives CDR1 MDHEN, CDR2 SYDVKM. The CDR3 protein is CASRSPGSAGSSYNEQFF. The CDR3 DNA follows: TGTGCCAGCCGGAGCCCAGGTTCAGCGGGGAGCTCCTACAATGAGCAGTTCTTC.

This rearrangement joins TRBV11-3 to TRBJ2-3; 10 nucleotides match TRBD1. The CDR3 is 16 amino acids. Germline V gives CDR1 SGHNT, CDR2 YENEEA. Germline trimming cut 5 bases from V and 6 bases from J; bases unmatched to any gene: 11. The CDR3 DNA reads as TGTGCCAGCAGCCCGGGACAGGGGAGAGGGGCCGATACGCAGTATTTT. It codes for CASSPGQGRGADTQYF.

The chain links TRBV28 to TRBJ2-7; 11 bases agree with TRBD2. CDR3 length: 15 residues. The V and J ends lost 5 bases and 5 bases, in that order; junction bases with no gene match: 8. CDR1 is MDHEN, CDR2 SYDVKM, per germline. The CDR3 is CASSLPLAGVNEQYF. The CDR3 coding sequence is TGTGCCAGCAGTCTGCCACTAGCGGGAGTGAACGAGCAGTACTTC.

The chain has TRBV14 and TRBJ1-2; a possible D gene is TRBD1 (5 bases). Germline CDR1 SGHDN, CDR2 FVKESK. This CDR3 has 13 amino acids. Trimming shortened V by 7 bases and J by 5 bases, and 14 bases separated the two germline ends. CDR3 nucleotides: TGTGCCAGCATTCCCAGGGTTGTTTATGGCTACACCTTC. It specifies CASIPRVVYGYTF.

The chain couples TRBV5-1 to TRBJ2-1; possible D gene TRBD1, 6 bases. The CDR3 is 15 residues long. Germline CDR1 SGHRS, CDR2 YFSETQ. The germline V and J ends were trimmed by 2 bases and 9 bases, with 18 bases remaining between them. The CDR3 DNA follows: TGCGCCAGCAGCTTAGCAATGACAGGTTATAGTGAGCAGTTCTTC. This sequence encodes CASSLAMTGYSEQFF.

The chain employs TRBV5-1 and TRBJ2-3; a possible D gene is TRBD2 (6 bases). Looked up from germline, CDR1 is SGHRS and CDR2 is YFSETQ. V lost 0 bases, J lost 2 bases, and 7 bases lay in between. The length of the CDR3 is 14 residues. DNA of the CDR3: TGCGCCAGCAGCTTGGGGGAGGCCACAGATACGCAGTATTTT. Translating gives CASSLGEATDTQYF.

In DNA, the CDR3 is TGTGCCAGTAGTAGGAGGGGGCAAACCAAAAACATTCAGTACTTC. Protein product: CASSRRGQTKNIQYF. This chain connects TRBV19 to TRBJ2-4, with D maybe TRBD1 (7 bases). V lost 4 bases, J lost 2 bases, and 12 bases lay in between. The germline CDR1 and CDR2 sequences are LNHDA and SQIVND (reference sequence). This CDR3 comprises 15 residues.

This chain links TRBV28 with TRBJ1-2; possible D gene TRBD1, 5 bases. This CDR3 region has 13 residues. V was pared by 5 bases and J by 2 bases, with 9 bases between. CDR1 and CDR2 from the germline V gene are MDHEN and SYDVKM. CDR3 loop: CASSPPGNYGYTF. Here the CDR3 DNA reads TGTGCCAGCAGTCCCCCAGGGAACTATGGCTACACCTTC.